This T cell receptor (beta chain) was sequenced in a study of graft-versus-host responses after intestinal transplantation. Background on the study: Multivisceral, liver-intestinal, or isolated intestinal transplants were performed in recipients.

Study observations and caveats: Some GvH clones were seen earlier in gut or blood, suggesting intestinal origin.

The CDR3 consists of 15 residues. Per the germline V gene, CDR1 is MNHNS and CDR2 is SASEGT. Unmatched junction bases numbered 11, after V lost 7 bases and J lost 4 bases. Libraries were prepared by immunoSEQ multiplex PCR; TCRdb keeps only in-frame clonotypes and omits some of them. The table lists over 40,000 clones, about 81% of them singletons, with approximately 0.46% in the top ten. This clone was detected only a few times. Its antigen is unknown. The sample consisted of unstimulated CD4+ T cells sorted from spleen or lymph node cells, taken before transplant. The genes are TRBV6-1 and TRBJ1-2; 8 bases are a match to TRBD1. This receptor was obtained from a human donor who was the organ donor for an intestinal transplant. CDR3 nucleotide sequence: TGTGCCAGCAAGAAAACAGGGGGAGAAGTCTATGGCTACACCTTC. It is translated as CASKKTGGEVYGYTF.